This paragraph covers one T cell receptor beta chain sequence. Its antigen is currently not known. Per-nucleotide qualities are absent, and no much larger clonotype sits a single base away. Other DNA sequences in the sample encode the same CDR3. The entire isolated RNA was reverse transcribed using the High Capacity cDNA Reverse Transcription Kit, and thus expressed TCRB transcripts were sequenced. Deep immunoSEQ sequencing was performed on naive, central memory and regulatory T cell samples, with an average of roughly 3.5 million total reads per sample. Sorted cells were lysed in RLT buffer, and RNA was extracted using DNase-treated RNeasy Micro or Mini kits according to cell number. Each cell subset was processed on its own to prevent cross-contamination, while patient and healthy donor samples were processed together. The immunoSEQ multiplex PCR was used to amplify TCRB sequences from cDNA, generating 87-bp fragments that spanned the CDR3 region. Sequencing of the amplicons was performed on the Illumina HiSeq platform. Per the authors' processing: PCR bias was corrected computationally using synthetic template baselines, and reads within Hamming distance 2 were collapsed, with unmergeable singletons discarded. Reads were aligned against IMGT so that V, D and J genes, CDR3 length and insertions or deletions at six rearrangement sites could be assigned. Within each subset, clonotype counts were normalized to the number of sorted cells before true diversity and Gini coefficients were calculated with the tcR R package. The overlap coefficient, calculated on TCRB nucleotide sequences, was used to quantify repertoire sharing. The table was pulled from immuneACCESS by TCRdb, which kept in-frame rearrangements only. Such tables lose some clones; where checked, under half of the loss comes from unresolved V genes, and the rest has no known cause. V, J and clone size are those of that table, while D and trimming were read from the DNA. The sample yields about 150,000 clones; over 8.5% were counted once. Roughly 1.9% of the sample comes from the top ten.

These data come from a study of beta chain features in type 1 diabetes (dated by TCRdb to 2016 to 2018). A note on the overall study: Mean age, gender distribution, total cell number and subset yield did not differ between patients and healthy donors. A total of approximately 100 million sorted cells were examined across all samples, and the number of cells per subset was strongly correlated with RNA yield. In the study, TCRB repertoires of sorted circulating CD4+ T cell subsets from recently diagnosed type 1 diabetes patients were compared with those of matched healthy donors. Naive and central memory subsets were obtained from all 28 donors, but regulatory and stem cell-like memory subsets were isolated from only 8 patients and 8 healthy donors.

The paper's findings and limits, for the study overall: Only small numbers of individuals were included in the HLA sub-analyses, which left unresolved whether HLA type had any influence on TCRB rearrangement. Naive, central memory and regulatory TCRB repertoires appeared to be more alike among patients than among healthy donors. Fewer insertions and more nucleotide deletions at VDJ recombination sites were observed in patients with type 1 diabetes, implying thymic rearrangement abnormalities. In all four CD4+ subsets, TCRB CDR3 length was moderately but significantly shorter in type 1 diabetes patients. Because cDNA rather than genomic DNA was sequenced, highly expressing activated cells could have been over-represented, although no difference in activation and CD3 levels was found between groups. PCR might favor shorter templates, but patient and control samples were amplified and corrected together, so any skew would affect both groups equally.

Each donor gave one peripheral blood draw, averaging roughly 0.11 L, which was collected into heparinised tubes. Using a panel that included CD45RO, CCR7, CD25, CD127, CD95 and CD27, naive, central memory, regulatory and stem cell-like memory CD4+ T cells were sorted on a BD FACSAria II. Purity was above 95% for every sorted population. PBMCs were isolated immediately by Lymphoprep density gradient centrifugation and stained directly without culture. Samples were stained and sorted in pairs, with one healthy donor and one patient per experiment, so that batch effects were minimized. The V and J ends are trimmed by 2 bases and 0 bases, leaving 11 bases between them. The germline V gene provides CDR1 SGHTA and CDR2 FQGNSA. The CDR3 sequence holds 16 residues, the cysteine and phenylalanine included. Of the read, only the CDR3 DNA is kept; its 48 bases are in frame from base 1.

Sequencing was performed on central memory CD4+ T cells from blood. The TCR originated in a man younger than 35 in good health. Recombination joined TRBV7-2 with TRBJ2-1; the D region possibly corresponds to TRBD2 (5 bases align). The CDR3 protein is CASSLRTGSSYNEQFF. Read as DNA, the sequence is TGTGCCAGCAGCTTAAGGACGGGAAGCTCCTACAATGAGCAGTTCTTC.